The rows below give T cell receptor beta chains drawn from one sample of a study of CD8+CD57+ T cells in acquired aplastic anemia. Each CDR3 protein is one row after TCRdb ran MiXCR on the reads. The table shows about 160,000 distinct CDR3 sequences, with about two thirds occurring only once. The sequencing input was sorted CD4+, CD8+, or CD8+CD57+ T cells (not recorded which) from PBMCs. These TCRs come from a human donor with aplastic anemia. Both conserved end residues are part of each CDR3. The D gene is left open where the match is weak.

TRBJ2-3,TRBV15,TRBD2,CATSREAGGTTDTQYF
TRBJ1-5,TRBV12-3/TRBV12-4,NA,CASSLSRDQPQHF
TRBJ2-3,TRBV20-1,TRBD1,CSAPWDRGSTDTQYF
TRBJ2-7,TRBV7-8,NA,CASSSGREQYF
TRBJ2-1,TRBV19,NA,CASNVGTYNEQFF
TRBJ2-5,TRBV7-3,NA,CASSLNGGTIGETQYF
TRBJ2-7,TRBV20-1,NA,CSARGREQYF
TRBJ2-5,TRBV7-6,TRBD1,CASSYTRQGKTQYF
TRBJ2-7,TRBV24-1,NA,CATSPTGYEQYF
TRBJ2-7,TRBV7-9,TRBD2,CASSPSSTSGGSYEQYF
TRBJ2-4,TRBV5-1,TRBD1,CASSPGTGIPNIQYF
TRBJ2-4,TRBV19,NA,CASSMGSKNTQYF
TRBJ2-3,TRBV20-1,TRBD2,CSAPPLAGITDTQYF
TRBJ2-6,TRBV5-1,TRBD1,CASSLQSPGQGANVLTF
TRBJ1-3,TRBV9,NA,CASSRGRGPNTIYF
TRBJ1-5,TRBV19,NA,CASSSNQPQHF
TRBJ2-5,TRBV24-1,TRBD1,CATSVVGTGGEETQYF
TRBJ2-3,TRBV29-1,TRBD2,CSVEPSGGADTQYF
TRBJ1-1,TRBV7-9,NA,CASSLQEGTEAFF
TRBJ1-6,TRBV10-2,TRBD1,CASQAGTGGNSPLHF
TRBJ1-2,TRBV5-1,NA,CASSAQGFGNGYTF
TRBJ1-5,TRBV19,TRBD1,CASSKGTGSNQPQHF
TRBJ2-5,TRBV15,TRBD2,CATSSGLAATEETQYF
TRBJ1-2,TRBV6-5,TRBD1,CASSADRGRGYTF
TRBJ1-1,TRBV9,NA,CASGDTEAFF
TRBJ2-1,TRBV10-3,TRBD2,CAISEGTSGSSVREQFF
TRBJ2-3,TRBV5-6,NA,CASSRSRDTDTQYF
TRBJ1-2,TRBV10-3,TRBD1,CAISESDRVNYGYTF
TRBJ2-3,TRBV10-3,TRBD2,CAISGHIPGLAGMDTQYF
TRBJ2-1,TRBV7-9,NA,CASSPGRSSCNEQFF
TRBJ2-3,TRBV13,NA,CASSLGGQDTQYF
TRBJ1-4,TRBV20-1,TRBD1,CSATRDSNEKLFF
TRBJ2-1,TRBV7-8,NA,CASSREAGTYNEQFF
TRBJ2-1,TRBV7-9,TRBD2,CATGLAGGDEQFF
TRBJ2-6,TRBV19,NA,CASSPPPILSGANVLTF
TRBJ2-7,TRBV10-3,NA,CAISEHSEQYF
TRBJ2-6,TRBV20-1,NA,CSASTGEISGANVLTF
TRBJ2-5,TRBV5-8,NA,CASTLRPIETQYF
TRBJ2-7,TRBV9,TRBD1,CASRPGGASGYEQYF
TRBJ2-2,TRBV6-1,TRBD1,CASSWPGQGESGELFF
TRBJ1-2,TRBV10-3,TRBD1,CAITGTGGYYGYTF
TRBJ2-1,TRBV12-3/TRBV12-4,NA,CASSLSEGWGEQFF
TRBJ2-1,TRBV5-1,TRBD1,CASSGGQGYNEQFF
TRBJ1-1,TRBV10-3,NA,CAISSSVNTEAFF
TRBJ2-7,TRBV20-1,NA,CSARGRTVSYEQYF
TRBJ1-1,TRBV19,NA,CASRWQGLTEAFF
TRBJ2-5,TRBV2,TRBD1,CASRVQGAYQETQYF